A single sample gave rise to the 22 T cell receptor beta chains below, sequenced in a study of CD8 T cells in Susac syndrome. Reverse transcription used roughly 0.5 to 1 ug RNA and random hexamers. TCRdb re-derived calls from the immunoSEQ multiplex PCR reads in MiXCR, one entry per CDR3 protein. The sample contains around 95,000 distinct CDR3 sequences, 95% of which appear only once. Sequences were obtained from CD8+ T cells from PBMCs. The receptor set was obtained from a human donor with Susac syndrome.

The V and J genes are TRBV29-1 and TRBJ2-7; D not certain. This CDR3 comprises 14 residues. CDR1 is SQVTM and CDR2 is ANQGSEA in the germline V gene. V lost 1 base and J 0 bases, leaving 10 bases between the germline ends. CDR3 in DNA: TGCAGCGTTGAAGGGGCCCTGGGCTCCTACGAGCAGTACTTC. Amino acid sequence: CSVEGALGSYEQYF.

The chain has TRBV18 and TRBJ2-5; 9 bases map to TRBD2. CDR1 KGHSH and CDR2 LQKENI come from the germline V gene. Losses at the gene ends were 1 base for V and 5 bases for J; bases not matched to a gene: 11. This CDR3 comprises 17 residues. CDR3 loop: CASSPRYDSGSGETQYF. The CDR3 DNA reads TGTGCCAGCTCACCACGGTATGATAGCGGGAGTGGGGAGACCCAGTACTTC.

V is TRBV3-1 and J is TRBJ1-2; TRBD1 matches 7 bases. Trimming at V came to 5 bases and at J to 5 bases, leaving 8 bases not matched to a gene. This CDR3 has 14 residues. Germline V gene lookup returns CDR1 LGHDT and CDR2 YNNKEL (reference sequence). CDR3 nucleotides: TGTGCCAGCAGCGGAATTGGGACAGTTTATGGCTACACCTTC. Encoded protein: CASSGIGTVYGYTF.

Written as DNA, the CDR3 is TGCGCCAGCAGCCATCCTGGACAGGACCTAAGGACCCAGTACTTC. This gives the protein CASSHPGQDLRTQYF. The rearrangement joins TRBV4-1 to TRBJ2-5, with TRBD1 matching 7 bases. Trimming removed 3 bases from V and 7 bases from J; junction bases left unmatched: 11. This CDR3 region has 15 residues. CDR1 and CDR2 (germline): MGHRA, YSYEKL.

The V gene is TRBV5-1, the J gene TRBJ2-5; 8 bases are shared with TRBD1. The germline V gene encodes CDR1 SGHRS and CDR2 YFSETQ. This CDR3 is built from 14 residues. Trimming at V came to 7 bases and at J to 2 bases, leaving 7 bases not matched to a gene. CDR3 coding DNA: TGCGCCAGCGGCATACAGGGGGGACAAGAGACCCAGTACTTC. Its translation is CASGIQGGQETQYF.

The J gene is TRBJ1-1, the V gene TRBV5-4; a possible D gene is TRBD1 (5 bases). In germline, CDR1 is SGHNT, CDR2 YYREEE (reference sequence). There are 14 residues in the CDR3. V was pared by 6 bases and J by 0 bases, with 12 bases between. The CDR3 coding sequence is TGTGCCAGCATCCCCGACAGCGTGAACACTGAAGCTTTCTTT. Amino acid sequence: CASIPDSVNTEAFF.

J is TRBJ2-5 and V is TRBV25-1; 7 nucleotides line up with TRBD2. Trimming took 8 bases from V and 4 from J; bases not matched to a gene: 10. Germline CDR1 is MGHDK and CDR2 is SYGVNS. This CDR3 region has 14 residues. CDR3 region: CASGPAGVVETQYF. DNA for the CDR3: TGTGCCAGCGGTCCGGCGGGAGTGGTAGAGACCCAGTACTTC.

The gene calls are TRBV7-8 and TRBJ1-6; perhaps TRBD1 as D (6 bases). V shed 6 bases and J shed 0 bases, with 18 bases lying between them. Germline assignment: CDR1 SGHVS and CDR2 FQNEAQ. CDR3 length equals 18 residues. The DNA for the CDR3 is TGTGCCAGCAGTCACACGGGGGCAGGGAGCTCCTATAATTCACCCCTCCACTTT. It codes for CASSHTGAGSSYNSPLHF.

The chain carries TRBV10-2 and TRBJ1-1, with 11 bases matching TRBD1. J lost 5 bases, V lost 8 bases, and 7 bases had no gene match. Germline V gene sequence: CDR1 WSHSY, CDR2 SAAADI. This CDR3 region has 14 residues. The chain's CDR3 is CASGTGGLETEAFF. The CDR3 nucleotides are TGCGCCAGCGGGACAGGGGGTCTTGAAACTGAAGCTTTCTTT.

V gene TRBV6-4 combines with J gene TRBJ2-2; the D is unclear. Trimming stripped 2 bases from V and 3 bases from J, with 4 bases between. The CDR3 runs 13 residues. The V gene's germline CDR1 is MRHNA and CDR2 SNTAGT. The CDR3 region is CASSDGHTGELFF. The CDR3 coding sequence is TGTGCCAGCAGTGACGGCCACACCGGGGAGCTGTTTTTT.

The chain combines TRBV20-1 with TRBJ1-1; 10 bases are a match to TRBD1. The CDR3 length is 13 residues. The ends lost 7 bases at V and 4 bases at J; junction bases unmatched: 6. CDR1 and CDR2 (germline): DFQATT, SNEGSKA (reference sequence). In nucleotides, the CDR3 is TGCAGTGTAACGGGACAGGGGCGCACTGAAGCTTTCTTT. Protein sequence: CSVTGQGRTEAFF.

This chain connects TRBV15 to TRBJ1-1; the D is unclear. This CDR3 is 12 amino acids long. Looked up from germline, CDR1 is LNHNV and CDR2 is YYDKDF (reference sequence). V lost 5 bases and J 10 bases, leaving 14 bases between the germline ends. CDR3 nucleotide sequence: TGTGCCACCAGCGGGGTGGTCCCTGGAGCTTTCTTT. Translated, it gives CATSGVVPGAFF.

The rearrangement uses TRBV2 and TRBJ2-1; D is unresolved. CDR3 size: 14 residues. Germline CDR1 SNHLY, CDR2 FYNNEI. V dropped 7 bases and J dropped 7 bases, with 17 bases sitting between them. The CDR3 spells CASTDSAYLNEQFF. In DNA form, the CDR3 reads TGTGCCAGCACGGATTCCGCATACCTGAATGAGCAGTTCTTC. Full variable domain (rest looked up from reference TRBV2 and TRBJ2-1): EPEVTQTPSHQVTQMGQEVILRCVPISNHLYFYWYRQILGQKVEFLVSFYNNEISEKSEIFDDQFSVERPDGSNFTLKIRSTKLEDSAMYFCASTDSAYLNEQFFGPGTRLTVL.

The genes are TRBV29-1 and TRBJ1-1, with D uncertain. The V gene's germline CDR1 is SQVTM and CDR2 ANQGSEA. CDR3 length: 13 residues. Trimming left V 3 bases short and J 4 bases short, with 12 bases between. This CDR3 reads CSVDQPPGTEAFF. The CDR3 coding sequence is TGCAGCGTTGATCAACCCCCTGGCACTGAAGCTTTCTTT.

The chain joins TRBV19 to TRBJ1-1, with D maybe TRBD1 (6 bases). V lost 10 bases to trimming and J lost 1 base, with 13 bases between them. Germline lookup yields CDR1 LNHDA and CDR2 SQIVND (reference sequence). This CDR3 region has 13 residues. The CDR3 region is CATHDRRNTEAFF. In nucleotides, the CDR3 is TGTGCCACTCACGACAGGAGGAACACTGAAGCTTTCTTT.

V usage is TRBV20-1 and J usage is TRBJ1-1; no clear D. The CDR3 loop spans 12 amino acids. Per the germline V gene, CDR1 is DFQATT and CDR2 is SNEGSKA (reference sequence). CDR3 nucleotides: TGCAGCCCTTGGGGTGGTCGCGCCGAAGCTTTCTTT. This encodes CSPWGGRAEAFF.

The chain joins TRBV29-1 to TRBJ2-1, with 7 positions matching TRBD2. The V and J ends lost 3 bases and 3 bases, in that order; junction bases with no gene match: 11. The germline V gene has CDR1 SQVTM and CDR2 ANQGSEA. The CDR3 is made up of 16 amino acids. The chain's CDR3 is CSVEFAGDEHYNEQFF. The CDR3 bases are TGCAGCGTTGAGTTTGCGGGAGATGAACACTACAATGAGCAGTTCTTC.

V usage is TRBV20-1 and J usage is TRBJ1-4; the D gene is possibly TRBD1 (6 bases). The CDR3 sequence is 13 residues long. Germline V gene lookup returns CDR1 DFQATT and CDR2 SNEGSKA (reference sequence). Between the trimmed V and J ends, which lost 3 bases and 7 bases, there was a span of 12 bases. Written as DNA, the CDR3 is TGCAGTGCTAGGGGGGCTAGTGGTGAAAAACTGTTTTTT. Protein product: CSARGASGEKLFF.

The genes are TRBV12-3 or TRBV12-4 and TRBJ2-2; 9 bases fit TRBD2. The CDR3 sequence is 15 residues long. Trimming removed 5 bases from V and 7 bases from J; junction bases left unmatched: 8. The CDR3 sequence is CASSLIAGVLGELFF. In nucleotides, the CDR3 is TGTGCCAGCAGTCTTATAGCGGGAGTCCTCGGGGAGCTGTTTTTT.

This chain links TRBV24-1 with TRBJ2-5, with D unresolved. CDR1 and CDR2 from the germline V gene are KGHDR and SFDVKD. CDR3 size: 13 residues. V was clipped by 3 bases and J by 3 bases, with 7 bases between them. The CDR3 nucleotides are TGTGCCACCAGTGATGTAACCGAAGAGACCCAGTACTTC. Amino acid sequence: CATSDVTEETQYF.

The genes are TRBV29-1 and TRBJ2-5; the D gene is possibly TRBD1 (5 bases). Germline CDR1 is SQVTM and CDR2 is ANQGSEA. V gave up 5 bases and J gave up 4 bases, with 14 bases separating them. The CDR3 sequence is 13 residues long. The CDR3 here is CSVSQGSVETQYF. CDR3 coding DNA: TGCAGCGTTAGTCAGGGTTCCGTAGAGACCCAGTACTTC.

The rearrangement joins TRBV18 to TRBJ2-7, with D possibly TRBD1 on 6 matching bases. V was trimmed by 2 bases and J by 0 bases, leaving 14 bases between them. The CDR3 is made up of 16 amino acids. Germline CDR1 and CDR2: KGHSH and LQKENI. CDR3 amino acids: CASSPGVQGSSYEQYF. The CDR3 DNA reads TGTGCCAGCTCACCAGGGGTCCAGGGGAGCTCCTACGAGCAGTACTTC.